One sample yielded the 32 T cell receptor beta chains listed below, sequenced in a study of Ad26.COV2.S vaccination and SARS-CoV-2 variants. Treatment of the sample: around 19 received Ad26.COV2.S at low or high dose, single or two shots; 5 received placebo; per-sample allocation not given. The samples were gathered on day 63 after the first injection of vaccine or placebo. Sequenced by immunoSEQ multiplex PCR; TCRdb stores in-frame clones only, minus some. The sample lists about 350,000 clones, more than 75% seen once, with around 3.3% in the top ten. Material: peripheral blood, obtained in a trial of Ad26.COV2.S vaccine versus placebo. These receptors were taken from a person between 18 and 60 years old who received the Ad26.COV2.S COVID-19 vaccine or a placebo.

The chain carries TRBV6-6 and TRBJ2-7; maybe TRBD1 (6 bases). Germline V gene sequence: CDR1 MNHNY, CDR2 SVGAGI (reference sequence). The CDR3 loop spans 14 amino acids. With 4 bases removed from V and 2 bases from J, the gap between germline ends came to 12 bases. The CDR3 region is CASSLDGTTYEQYF. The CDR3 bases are TGTGCCAGCAGTTTAGACGGGACAACCTACGAGCAGTACTTC.

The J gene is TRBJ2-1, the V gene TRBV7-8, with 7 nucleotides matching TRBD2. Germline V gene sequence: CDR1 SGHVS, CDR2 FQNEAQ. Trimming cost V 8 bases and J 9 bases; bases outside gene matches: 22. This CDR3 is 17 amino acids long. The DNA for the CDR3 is TGTGCCAGCGTAGGGGCTTTAGGAGGACTAGGCATCAGTGAGCAGTTCTTC. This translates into CASVGALGGLGISEQFF. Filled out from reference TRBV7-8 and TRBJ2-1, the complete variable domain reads GAGVSQSPRYKVAKRGQDVALRCDPISGHVSLFWYQQALGQGPEFLTYFQNEAQLDKSGLPSDRFFAERPEGSVSTLKIQRTQQEDSAVYLCASVGALGGLGISEQFFGPGTRLTVL.

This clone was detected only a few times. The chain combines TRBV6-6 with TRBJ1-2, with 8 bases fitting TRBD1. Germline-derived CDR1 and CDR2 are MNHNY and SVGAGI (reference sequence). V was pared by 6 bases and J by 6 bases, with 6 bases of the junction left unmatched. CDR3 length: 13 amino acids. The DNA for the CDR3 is TGTGCCAGCAGATTAGGACAGGGAGATGGCTACACCTTC. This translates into CASRLGQGDGYTF.

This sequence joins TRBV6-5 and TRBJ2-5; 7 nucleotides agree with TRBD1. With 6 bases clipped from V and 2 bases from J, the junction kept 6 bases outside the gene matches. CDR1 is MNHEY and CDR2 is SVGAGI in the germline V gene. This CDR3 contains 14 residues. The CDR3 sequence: CASRHTGEQETQYF. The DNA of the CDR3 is TGTGCCAGCAGGCATACAGGGGAACAAGAGACCCAGTACTTC.

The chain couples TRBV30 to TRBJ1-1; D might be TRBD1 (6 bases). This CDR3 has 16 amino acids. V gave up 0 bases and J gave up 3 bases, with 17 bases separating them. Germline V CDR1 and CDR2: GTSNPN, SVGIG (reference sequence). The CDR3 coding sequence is TGTGCCTGGAGTGTTTGGGGCCGAGGGGGTGACACTGAAGCTTTCTTT. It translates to CAWSVWGRGGDTEAFF.

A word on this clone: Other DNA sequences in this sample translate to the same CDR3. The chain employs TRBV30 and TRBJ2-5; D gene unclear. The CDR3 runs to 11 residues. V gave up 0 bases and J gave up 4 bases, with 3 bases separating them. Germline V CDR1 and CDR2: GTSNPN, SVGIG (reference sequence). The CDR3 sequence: CAWSVGETQYF. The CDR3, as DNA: TGTGCCTGGAGTGTTGGAGAGACCCAGTACTTC. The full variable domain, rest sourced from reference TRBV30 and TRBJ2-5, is SQTIHQWPATLVQPVGSPLSLECTVEGTSNPNLYWYRQAAGRGLQLLFYSVGIGQISSEVPQNLSASRPQDRQFILSSKKLLLSDSGFYLCAWSVGETQYFGPGTRLLVL.

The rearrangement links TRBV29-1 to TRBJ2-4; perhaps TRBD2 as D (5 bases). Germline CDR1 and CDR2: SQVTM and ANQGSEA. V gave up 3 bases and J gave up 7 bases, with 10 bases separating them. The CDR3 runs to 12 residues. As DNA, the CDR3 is TGCAGCGTTGAGGGTCCGGGGAACATTCAGTACTTC. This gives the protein CSVEGPGNIQYF.

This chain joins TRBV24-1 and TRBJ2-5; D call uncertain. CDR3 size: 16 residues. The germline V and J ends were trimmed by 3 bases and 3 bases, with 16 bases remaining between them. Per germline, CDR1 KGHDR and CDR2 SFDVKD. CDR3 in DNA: TGTGCCACCAGTGATCTCGGACGTGCCCGGGAAGAGACCCAGTACTTC. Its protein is CATSDLGRAREETQYF.

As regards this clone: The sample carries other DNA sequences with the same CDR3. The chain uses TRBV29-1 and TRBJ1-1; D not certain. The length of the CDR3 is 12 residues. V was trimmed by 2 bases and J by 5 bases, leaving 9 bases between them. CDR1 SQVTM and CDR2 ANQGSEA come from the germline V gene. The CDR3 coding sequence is TGCAGCGTTGAACGGTCCGGGACTGAAGCTTTCTTT. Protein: CSVERSGTEAFF.

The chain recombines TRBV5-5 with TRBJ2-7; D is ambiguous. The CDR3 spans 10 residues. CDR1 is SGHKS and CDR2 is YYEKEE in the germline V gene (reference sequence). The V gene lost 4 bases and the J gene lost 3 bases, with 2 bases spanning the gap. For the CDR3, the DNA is TGTGCCAGCAGCAACTACGAGCAGTACTTC. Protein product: CASSNYEQYF.

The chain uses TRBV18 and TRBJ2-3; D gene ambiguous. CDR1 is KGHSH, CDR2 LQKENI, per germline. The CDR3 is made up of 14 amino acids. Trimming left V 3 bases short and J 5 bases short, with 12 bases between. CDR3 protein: CASSPTPPGDTQYF. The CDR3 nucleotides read TGTGCCAGCTCACCTACGCCGCCCGGAGATACGCAGTATTTT. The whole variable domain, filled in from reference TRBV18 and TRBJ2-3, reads NAGVMQNPRHLVRRRGQEARLRCSPMKGHSHVYWYRQLPEEGLKFMVYLQKENIIDESGMPKERFSAEFPKEGPSILRIQQVVRGDSAAYFCASSPTPPGDTQYFGPGTRLTVL.

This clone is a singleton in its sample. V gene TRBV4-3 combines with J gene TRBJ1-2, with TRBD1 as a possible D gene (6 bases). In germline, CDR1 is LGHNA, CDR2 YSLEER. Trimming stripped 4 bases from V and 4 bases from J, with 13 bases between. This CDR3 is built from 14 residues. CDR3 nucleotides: TGCGCCAGCAGCCCGCTGACAGGCTCCTATGGCTACACCTTC. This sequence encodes CASSPLTGSYGYTF.

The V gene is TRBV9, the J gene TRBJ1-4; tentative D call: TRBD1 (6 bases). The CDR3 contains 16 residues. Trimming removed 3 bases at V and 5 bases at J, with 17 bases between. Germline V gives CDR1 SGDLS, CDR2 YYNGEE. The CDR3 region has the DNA TGTGCCAGCAGCGAGGCCCCGACAGGAGTCAATGAAAAACTGTTTTTT. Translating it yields CASSEAPTGVNEKLFF.

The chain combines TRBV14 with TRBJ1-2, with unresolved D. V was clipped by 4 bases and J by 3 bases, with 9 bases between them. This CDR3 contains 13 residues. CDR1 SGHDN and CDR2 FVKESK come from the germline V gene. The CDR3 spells CASSPRTDYGYTF. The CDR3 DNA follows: TGTGCCAGCAGCCCCCGGACTGACTATGGCTACACCTTC.

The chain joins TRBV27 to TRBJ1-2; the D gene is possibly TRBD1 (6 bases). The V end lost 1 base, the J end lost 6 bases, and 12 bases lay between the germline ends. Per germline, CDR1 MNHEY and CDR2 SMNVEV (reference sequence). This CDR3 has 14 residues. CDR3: CASSLLGGQDGYTF. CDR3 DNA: TGTGCCAGCAGTTTATTAGGGGGGCAGGATGGCTACACCTTC.

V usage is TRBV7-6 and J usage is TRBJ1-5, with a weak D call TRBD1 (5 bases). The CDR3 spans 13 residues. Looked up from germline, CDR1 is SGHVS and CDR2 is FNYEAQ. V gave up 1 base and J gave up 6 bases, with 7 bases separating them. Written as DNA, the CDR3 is TGTGCCAGCAGCTTAGGGGGGAGTCAGCCCCAGCATTTT. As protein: CASSLGGSQPQHF.

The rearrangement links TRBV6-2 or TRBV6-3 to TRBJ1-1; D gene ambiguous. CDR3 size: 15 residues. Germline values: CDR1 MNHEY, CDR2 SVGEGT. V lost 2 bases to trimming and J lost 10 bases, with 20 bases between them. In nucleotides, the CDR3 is TGTGCCAGCAGTTACCTTCGGGAGGGCAGTGGACGAGCTTTCTTT. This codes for CASSYLREGSGRAFF.

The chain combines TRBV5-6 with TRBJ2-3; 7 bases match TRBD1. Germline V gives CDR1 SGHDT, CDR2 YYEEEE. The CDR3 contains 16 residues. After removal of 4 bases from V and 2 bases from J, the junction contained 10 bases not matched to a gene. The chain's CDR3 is CASSLLGTDYTDTQYF. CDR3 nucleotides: TGTGCCAGCAGCCTTCTCGGGACAGACTACACAGATACGCAGTATTTT.

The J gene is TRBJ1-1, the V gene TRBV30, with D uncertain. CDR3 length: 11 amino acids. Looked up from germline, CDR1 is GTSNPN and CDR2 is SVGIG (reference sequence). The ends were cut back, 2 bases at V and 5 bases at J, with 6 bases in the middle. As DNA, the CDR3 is TGTGCCTGGAGTAAGAGAACTGAAGCTTTCTTT. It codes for CAWSKRTEAFF.

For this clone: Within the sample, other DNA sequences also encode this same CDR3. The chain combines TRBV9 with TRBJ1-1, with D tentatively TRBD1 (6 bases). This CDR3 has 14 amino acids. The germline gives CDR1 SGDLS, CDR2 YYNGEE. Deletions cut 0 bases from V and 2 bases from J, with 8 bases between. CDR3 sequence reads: CASSVVGANTEAFF. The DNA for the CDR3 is TGTGCCAGCAGCGTAGTGGGGGCCAACACTGAAGCTTTCTTT.

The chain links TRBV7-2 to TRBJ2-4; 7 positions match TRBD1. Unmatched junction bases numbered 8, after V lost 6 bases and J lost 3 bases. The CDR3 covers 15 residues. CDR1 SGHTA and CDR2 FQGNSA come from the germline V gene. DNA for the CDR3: TGTGCCAGCAGTCCGACCCGGGACAGCAAAAACATTCAGTACTTC. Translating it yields CASSPTRDSKNIQYF.

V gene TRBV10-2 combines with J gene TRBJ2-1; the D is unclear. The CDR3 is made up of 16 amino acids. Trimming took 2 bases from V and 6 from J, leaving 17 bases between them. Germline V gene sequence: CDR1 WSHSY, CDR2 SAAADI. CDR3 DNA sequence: TGCGCCAGCAGTGAGCCTCAAAAGGACCCCCGCAATGAGCAGTTCTTC. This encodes CASSEPQKDPRNEQFF.

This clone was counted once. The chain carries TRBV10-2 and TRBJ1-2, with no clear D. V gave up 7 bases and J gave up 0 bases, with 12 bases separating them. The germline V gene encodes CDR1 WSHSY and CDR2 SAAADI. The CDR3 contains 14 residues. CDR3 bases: TGCGCCAGCAATTCGGCCGTAGCTAACTATGGCTACACCTTC. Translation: CASNSAVANYGYTF.

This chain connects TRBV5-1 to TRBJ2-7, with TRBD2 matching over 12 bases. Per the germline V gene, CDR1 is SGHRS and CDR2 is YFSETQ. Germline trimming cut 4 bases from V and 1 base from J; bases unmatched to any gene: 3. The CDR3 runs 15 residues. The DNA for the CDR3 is TGCGCCAGCAGCACCGGACTAGCGGGGTCCTACGAGCAGTACTTC. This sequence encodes CASSTGLAGSYEQYF. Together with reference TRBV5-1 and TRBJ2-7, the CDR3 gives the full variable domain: KAGVTQTPRYLIKTRGQQVTLSCSPISGHRSVSWYQQTPGQGLQFLFEYFSETQRNKGNFPGRFSGRQFSNSRSEMNVSTLELGDSALYLCASSTGLAGSYEQYFGPGTRLTVT.

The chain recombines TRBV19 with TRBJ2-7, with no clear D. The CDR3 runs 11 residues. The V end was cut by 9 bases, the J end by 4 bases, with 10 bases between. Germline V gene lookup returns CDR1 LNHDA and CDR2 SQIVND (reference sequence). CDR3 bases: TGTGCCAGCAGCGTGGGGTACGAGCAGTACTTC. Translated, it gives CASSVGYEQYF.

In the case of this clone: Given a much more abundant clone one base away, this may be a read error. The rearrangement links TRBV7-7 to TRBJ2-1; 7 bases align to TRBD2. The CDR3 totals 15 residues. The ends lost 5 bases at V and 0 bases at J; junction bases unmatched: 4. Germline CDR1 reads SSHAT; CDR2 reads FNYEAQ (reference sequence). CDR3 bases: TGTGCCAGCAGCCCCGGACTAGACTCCTACAATGAGCAGTTCTTC. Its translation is CASSPGLDSYNEQFF.

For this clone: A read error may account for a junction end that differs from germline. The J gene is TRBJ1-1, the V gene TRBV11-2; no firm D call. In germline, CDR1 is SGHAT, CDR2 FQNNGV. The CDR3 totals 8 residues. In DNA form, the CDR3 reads TGTGCCAGCAGCTTTATGGACTTT. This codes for CASSFMDF.

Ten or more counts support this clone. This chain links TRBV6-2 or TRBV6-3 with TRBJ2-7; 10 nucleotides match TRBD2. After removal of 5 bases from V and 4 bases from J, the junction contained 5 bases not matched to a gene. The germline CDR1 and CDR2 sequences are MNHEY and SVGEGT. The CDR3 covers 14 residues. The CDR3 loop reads CASSLLAGEYEQYF. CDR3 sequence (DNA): TGTGCCAGCAGTCTCCTAGCGGGAGAATACGAGCAGTACTTC.

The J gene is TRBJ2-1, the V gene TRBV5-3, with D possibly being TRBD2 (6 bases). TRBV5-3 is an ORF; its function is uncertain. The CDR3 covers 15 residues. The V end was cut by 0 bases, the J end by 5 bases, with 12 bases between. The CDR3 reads CARSLDGREHNEQFF. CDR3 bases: TGTGCCAGAAGCTTGGATGGGCGGGAACACAATGAGCAGTTCTTC.

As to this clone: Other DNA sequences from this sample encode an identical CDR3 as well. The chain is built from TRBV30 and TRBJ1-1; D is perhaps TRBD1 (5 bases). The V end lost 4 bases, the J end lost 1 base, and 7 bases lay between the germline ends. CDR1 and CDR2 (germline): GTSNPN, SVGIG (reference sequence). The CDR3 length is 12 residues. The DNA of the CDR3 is TGTGCCTGGAACAGGCAGAACACTGAAGCTTTCTTT. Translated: CAWNRQNTEAFF.

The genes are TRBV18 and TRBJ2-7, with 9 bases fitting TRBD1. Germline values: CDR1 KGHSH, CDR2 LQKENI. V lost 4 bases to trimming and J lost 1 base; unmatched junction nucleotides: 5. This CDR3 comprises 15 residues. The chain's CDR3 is CASSQTGGMSYEQYF. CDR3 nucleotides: TGTGCCAGCTCACAGACAGGGGGGATGTCCTACGAGCAGTACTTC.

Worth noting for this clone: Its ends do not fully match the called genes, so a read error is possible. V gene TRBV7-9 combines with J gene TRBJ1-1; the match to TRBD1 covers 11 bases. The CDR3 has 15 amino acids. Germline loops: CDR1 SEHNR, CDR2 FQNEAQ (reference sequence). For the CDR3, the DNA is TGTGCCAGCAGCGTAGCCGGGACAGGGGGTACTGAAGCTTTCTTT. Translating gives CASSVAGTGGTEAFF.